This TCR beta chain was profiled in a study of T cell changes during pregnancy in multiple sclerosis. The table came from immunoSEQ multiplex PCR; TCRdb's copy has only in-frame clones and leaves some out. The sample holds about 100,000 clones, around 94% seen once. Between the trimmed V and J ends, which lost 3 bases and 7 bases, there was a span of 7 bases. In germline, CDR1 is SGHTA, CDR2 FQGTGA. This CDR3 contains 13 residues. This rearrangement joins TRBV7-3 to TRBJ1-6; D is unclear. Sequenced here: peripheral blood, sampled in the second trimester of pregnancy. The TCR originated in a female donor with multiple sclerosis, enrolled in a pregnancy study. The CDR3 sequence: CASSFGVNSPLHF. The CDR3 coding sequence is TGTGCCAGCAGCTTCGGGGTAAATTCACCCCTCCACTTT.